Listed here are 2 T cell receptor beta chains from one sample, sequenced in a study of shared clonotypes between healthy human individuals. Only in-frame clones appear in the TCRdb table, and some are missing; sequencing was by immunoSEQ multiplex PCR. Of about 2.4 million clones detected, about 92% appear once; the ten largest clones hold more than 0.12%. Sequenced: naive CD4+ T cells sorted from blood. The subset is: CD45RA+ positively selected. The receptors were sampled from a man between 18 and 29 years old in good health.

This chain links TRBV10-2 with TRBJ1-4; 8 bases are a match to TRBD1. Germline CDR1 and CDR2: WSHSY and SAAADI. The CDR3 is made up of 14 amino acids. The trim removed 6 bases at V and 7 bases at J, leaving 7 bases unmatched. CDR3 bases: TGCGCCAGCAGAGAACAGGGGGAGGCTGAAAAACTGTTTTTT. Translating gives CASREQGEAEKLFF.

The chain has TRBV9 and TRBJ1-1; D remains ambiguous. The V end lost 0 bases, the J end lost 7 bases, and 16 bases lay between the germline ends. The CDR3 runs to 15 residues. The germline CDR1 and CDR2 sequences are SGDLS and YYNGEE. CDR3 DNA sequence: TGTGCCAGCAGCGTAGATATCGGCGCGAAGCTTGAAGCTTTCTTT. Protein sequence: CASSVDIGAKLEAFF. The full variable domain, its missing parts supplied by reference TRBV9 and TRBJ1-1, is DSGVTQTPKHLITATGQRVTLRCSPRSGDLSVYWYQQSLDQGLQFLIQYYNGEERAKGNILERFSAQQFPDLHSELNLSSLELGDSALYFCASSVDIGAKLEAFFGQGTRLTVV.